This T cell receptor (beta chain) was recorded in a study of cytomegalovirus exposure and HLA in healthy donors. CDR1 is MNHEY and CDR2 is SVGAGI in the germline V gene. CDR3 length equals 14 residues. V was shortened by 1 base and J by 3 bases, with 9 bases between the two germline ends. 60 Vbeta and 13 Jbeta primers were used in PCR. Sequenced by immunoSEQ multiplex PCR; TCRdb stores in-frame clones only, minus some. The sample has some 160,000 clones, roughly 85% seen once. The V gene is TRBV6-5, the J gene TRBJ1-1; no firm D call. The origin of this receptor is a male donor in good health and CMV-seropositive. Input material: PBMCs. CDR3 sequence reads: CASSYFLSDTEAFF. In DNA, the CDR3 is TGTGCCAGCAGTTACTTTCTCTCGGACACTGAAGCTTTCTTT.